This T cell receptor beta chain is drawn from a study of CD8+CD57+ T cells in acquired aplastic anemia. At the level of the study: The study obtained 9.5 million to 12 million reads on average for CD4+ cells from healthy donors. Notes on the study in general: Patients were compared with controls for CD8+ Simpson's diversity, and no significant difference emerged.

This clonotype was seen at least ten times. Its cognate antigen is unknown. CDR1 and CDR2 from the germline V gene are SGHTA and FQGNSA. Losses at the gene ends were 4 bases for V and 5 bases for J; bases not matched to a gene: 10. The CDR3 consists of 16 residues. For CDR3 and TCR beta VDJ profiling, genomic DNA was the template used. TCRdb re-analysed the reads in MiXCR, keeping a single row per CDR3 protein. The top ten clones hold approximately 1% of a sample with about 160,000 distinct CDR3 sequences, roughly 40% of them seen once. The specimen was sorted CD4+, CD8+, or CD8+CD57+ T cells (not recorded which) from PBMCs. The receptor was derived from a human donor in good health. The rearrangement links TRBV7-2 to TRBJ2-5; 10 bases map to TRBD2. The DNA of the CDR3 is TGTGCCAGCAGCTCCGGGGGAGCGGGGGGGAGGGAGACCCAGTACTTC. This translates into CASSSGGAGGRETQYF.